This entry lists 23 T cell receptor beta chains sequenced from one sample in a study of response to subunit inactivated influenza vaccine. TCRdb passed the RT-PCR reads through MiXCR, listing each CDR3 protein once. Here the sample spans under 500,000 distinct CDR3 sequences, approximately 11% being singletons. The source was PBMCs from blood, collected roughly 6 weeks after vaccination. The receptors come from a man between 45 and 60 years old who received an inactivated influenza vaccine.

This clonotype came up a few times. The V and J genes are TRBV11-2 and TRBJ2-7; 9 bases line up with TRBD2. Germline trimming cut 4 bases from V and 9 bases from J; bases unmatched to any gene: 13. Germline V lookup: CDR1 SGHAT, CDR2 FQNNGV. This CDR3 spans 15 amino acids. The CDR3 DNA is TGTGCCAGCAGCTCTAGCGGGGATTACTCTAAGGGGCAGTACTTC. It yields the protein CASSSSGDYSKGQYF.

This clonotype occurred a few times. V is TRBV20-1 and J is TRBJ2-3; TRBD2 aligns across 11 bases. The CDR3 covers 14 residues. The germline CDR1 and CDR2 sequences are DFQATT and SNEGSKA (reference sequence). The V and J ends lost 5 bases and 2 bases, in that order; junction bases with no gene match: 3. The CDR3 nucleotides are TGCAGTGCTCCGGGACTAGCGGCCACAGATACGCAGTATTTT. This gives the protein CSAPGLAATDTQYF.

This chain links TRBV11-2 with TRBJ1-5; a possible D gene is TRBD1 (5 bases). The germline V gene has CDR1 SGHAT and CDR2 FQNNGV. CDR3 size: 18 residues. Trimming cost V 0 bases and J 6 bases, with 21 bases left between them. The CDR3, as DNA: TGTGCCAGCAGCTTAGAATTCGGGACCGAAGGTGGCGGTCAGCCCCAGCATTTT. This gives the protein CASSLEFGTEGGGQPQHF.

This clonotype was seen repeatedly, ten times or more. This chain joins TRBV7-9 and TRBJ1-5; possible D gene TRBD1, 5 bases. Germline V gene lookup returns CDR1 SEHNR and CDR2 FQNEAQ (reference sequence). The length of the CDR3 is 13 residues. Trimming removed 5 bases at V and 7 bases at J, with 12 bases between. The CDR3 region has the DNA TGTGCCAGCAGCCACGGGGCGGAACAGCCCCAGCATTTT. This gives the protein CASSHGAEQPQHF.

V gene TRBV20-1 combines with J gene TRBJ2-3, with TRBD2 matching over 9 bases. The CDR3 is 15 amino acids. Germline V gives CDR1 DFQATT, CDR2 SNEGSKA (reference sequence). V dropped 3 bases and J dropped 2; count of bases not matched to a gene: 6. CDR3 sequence: CSASLRGGNTDTQYF. Written as DNA, the CDR3 is TGCAGTGCTAGTTTGCGGGGGGGAAACACAGATACGCAGTATTTT.

This rearrangement joins TRBV5-1 to TRBJ2-1; TRBD2 matches 9 bases. CDR1 and CDR2 from the germline V gene are SGHRS and YFSETQ. The CDR3 has 15 residues. V gave up 2 bases and J gave up 6 bases; unmatched junction bases: 6. CDR3 sequence: CASSLASGGINEQFF. The CDR3 region has the DNA TGCGCCAGCAGCTTAGCAAGCGGGGGGATCAATGAGCAGTTCTTC.

There are many counts of this clonotype. The V and J genes are TRBV7-9 and TRBJ2-5; 11 bases are shared with TRBD1. The CDR3 has 16 amino acids. Germline V gives CDR1 SEHNR, CDR2 FQNEAQ (reference sequence). V trimming: 4 bases; J trimming: 4 bases; junction bases outside the gene matches: 8. Here the CDR3 reads CASSWRKGQGGETQYF. The CDR3 nucleotides are TGTGCCAGCAGCTGGCGAAAGGGACAGGGGGGAGAGACCCAGTACTTC.

This clonotype was seen at least ten times. This chain joins TRBV29-1 and TRBJ2-7; 11 bases line up with TRBD2. J lost 3 bases, V lost 4 bases, and 11 bases had no gene match. Germline values: CDR1 SQVTM, CDR2 ANQGSEA. The CDR3 length is 16 residues. CDR3 DNA sequence: TGCAGCGTTGCCCCTCTAGGGACTAGCGGCTTCTACGAGCAGTACTTC. It yields the protein CSVAPLGTSGFYEQYF.

This chain joins TRBV7-3 and TRBJ2-1, with D possibly matching TRBD1 (5 bases). V was shortened by 0 bases and J by 7 bases, with 16 bases between the two germline ends. This CDR3 has 16 amino acids. The germline V gene has CDR1 SGHTA and CDR2 FQGTGA. The CDR3 coding sequence is TGTGCCAGCAGCTTAACCCGTTTAGGGGCACAAAATGAGCAGTTCTTC. Its protein product is CASSLTRLGAQNEQFF.

For the CDR3, the DNA is TGTGCCAGCAGCTCTAGCGGGGGGGCCCGCACAGATACGCAGTATTTT. It codes for CASSSSGGARTDTQYF. This chain connects TRBV7-2 to TRBJ2-3; 12 bases match TRBD2. The V gene's germline CDR1 is SGHTA and CDR2 FQGNSA. There are 16 residues in the CDR3. Losses at the gene ends were 4 bases for V and 1 base for J; bases not matched to a gene: 3.

The rearrangement joins TRBV6-1 to TRBJ2-1; 10 bases align to TRBD2. Germline trimming cut 8 bases from V and 2 bases from J; bases unmatched to any gene: 9. Looked up from germline, CDR1 is MNHNS and CDR2 is SASEGT. This CDR3 spans 16 amino acids. The CDR3: CASLPLAGVTYNEQFF. The CDR3, as DNA: TGTGCCAGCCTCCCTCTAGCGGGAGTCACCTACAATGAGCAGTTCTTC.

V and J are TRBV12-3 or TRBV12-4 and TRBJ1-5; 9 nucleotides match TRBD1. The CDR3 sequence is 15 residues long. V gave up 6 bases and J gave up 0 bases; unmatched junction bases: 3. CDR3 sequence: CASRTGGNSNQPQHF. CDR3 nucleotide sequence: TGTGCCAGCAGGACAGGGGGAAATAGCAATCAGCCCCAGCATTTT.

This clonotype was found a few times. The chain links TRBV29-1 to TRBJ1-2; no definite D call. Looked up from germline, CDR1 is SQVTM and CDR2 is ANQGSEA. The CDR3 totals 14 residues. V lost 1 base and J 8 bases, leaving 17 bases between the germline ends. For the CDR3, the DNA is TGCAGCGTTGAAGTGGGCACCTTCGGGAAAGGCTACACCTTC. Amino acid sequence: CSVEVGTFGKGYTF. The entire variable domain, with the rest obtained from reference TRBV29-1 and TRBJ1-2, is as follows: SAVISQKPSRDICQRGTSLTIQCQVDSQVTMMFWYRQQPGQSLTLIATANQGSEATYESGFVIDKFPISRPNLTFSTLTVSNMSPEDSSIYLCSVEVGTFGKGYTFGSGTRLTVV.

This clonotype was found a few times. The DNA for the CDR3 is TGTGCCAGCAGTTACGGGGACAGCGTTCAGACCCAGTACTTC. Its protein product is CASSYGDSVQTQYF. The J gene is TRBJ2-5, the V gene TRBV6-5, with 7 bases that match TRBD1. After removal of 2 bases from V and 6 bases from J, the junction contained 6 bases not matched to a gene. The length of the CDR3 is 14 residues. Germline lookup yields CDR1 MNHEY and CDR2 SVGAGI.

This sequence joins TRBV6-2 or TRBV6-3 and TRBJ1-6; D unresolved. CDR3 length: 16 residues. V gave up 4 bases and J gave up 8 bases, with 18 bases separating them. CDR1 and CDR2 from the germline V gene are MNHEY and SVGEGT. The CDR3 DNA reads TGTGCCAGCAGTTCGGAGGTCTATCACCTTCATTCACCCCTCCACTTT. It encodes CASSSEVYHLHSPLHF.

This clonotype turned up a few times. The rearrangement links TRBV28 to TRBJ2-2; 12 bases agree with TRBD2. The CDR3 covers 17 residues. CDR1 is MDHEN and CDR2 is SYDVKM in the germline V gene. The V and J ends lost 7 bases and 0 bases, in that order; junction bases with no gene match: 6. CDR3: CASMLAGGPSNTGELFF. CDR3 DNA: TGTGCCAGCATGCTAGCGGGAGGGCCTTCGAACACCGGGGAGCTGTTTTTT.

This clonotype has only a few counts. This CDR3 reads CSVGQRLRNEQFF. The CDR3 bases are TGCAGCGTTGGTCAGCGCCTCCGAAATGAGCAGTTCTTC. This rearrangement joins TRBV29-1 to TRBJ2-1; D remains unclear. The CDR3 spans 13 residues. Between the trimmed V and J ends, which lost 4 bases and 7 bases, there was a span of 14 bases. From germline, CDR1 is SQVTM and CDR2 ANQGSEA.

The chain carries TRBV3-1 and TRBJ2-1; D may match TRBD1 or TRBD2 (5 bases each). Trimming shortened V by 2 bases and J by 8 bases, and 22 bases separated the two germline ends. The length of the CDR3 is 17 residues. CDR1 is LGHDT, CDR2 YNNKEL, per germline (reference sequence). The CDR3 loop reads CASSQRASVSMGDEQFF. The CDR3 region has the DNA TGTGCCAGCAGCCAAAGGGCGTCGGTCAGCATGGGGGATGAGCAGTTCTTC.

This clonotype was detected only a few times. The chain joins TRBV28 to TRBJ2-3; D unclear. Trimming pared 3 bases from V and 4 bases from J, leaving 23 bases between. Germline V gene sequence: CDR1 MDHEN, CDR2 SYDVKM. CDR3 length equals 18 residues. The CDR3 DNA follows: TGTGCCAGCAGTTTCCCCCCGGGCCAAGAAATTGGGGCAGATACGCAGTATTTT. Translated, it gives CASSFPPGQEIGADTQYF.

The chain has TRBV5-1 and TRBJ1-2; D is uncertain. Trimming took 4 bases from V and 1 from J, leaving 11 bases between them. In germline, CDR1 is SGHRS, CDR2 YFSETQ. The CDR3 contains 14 residues. CDR3 in amino acids: CASSVSGSNYGYTF. The CDR3 DNA reads TGCGCCAGCAGCGTCTCGGGAAGTAACTATGGCTACACCTTC.

This clonotype has more than one count but fewer than ten. This chain joins TRBV4-2 and TRBJ1-2; the match to TRBD1 covers 8 bases. With 1 base clipped from V and 3 bases from J, the junction kept 10 bases outside the gene matches. Per germline, CDR1 LGHNA and CDR2 YNFKEQ. The CDR3 is 17 residues long. The CDR3 reads CASSQGAGTGHDYGYTF. The CDR3 bases are TGTGCCAGCAGCCAAGGGGCCGGGACAGGACACGACTATGGCTACACCTTC.

This clonotype has just a few counts. The V call is TRBV5-4, the J call TRBJ2-3, with 9 bases identical to TRBD1. The J segment lost 7 bases and the V segment lost 4 bases, leaving 16 bases of the junction unmatched. This CDR3 is built from 17 residues. Germline V gene data show CDR1 as SGHNT and CDR2 as YYREEE (reference sequence). The CDR3, as DNA: TGTGCCAGCAGCCCTATCGTATCCGGGACAGGGTCGAATACGCAGTATTTT. It translates to CASSPIVSGTGSNTQYF.

A word on this clonotype: A much larger clone differs by one base, so this may be a read error. The chain employs TRBV20-1 and TRBJ2-3; possibly TRBD1 for D (6 bases). The last part of the DNA fits TRBJ1-5 better; the J call may be wrong. The CDR3 length is 16 residues. Germline V lookup: CDR1 DFQATT, CDR2 SNEGSKA (reference sequence). The CDR3, as DNA: TGCAGTGCTAGAGATGCCGAGCAGGGGTTCACAGATACGCAGCATTTT. Translated: CSARDAEQGFTDTQHF.